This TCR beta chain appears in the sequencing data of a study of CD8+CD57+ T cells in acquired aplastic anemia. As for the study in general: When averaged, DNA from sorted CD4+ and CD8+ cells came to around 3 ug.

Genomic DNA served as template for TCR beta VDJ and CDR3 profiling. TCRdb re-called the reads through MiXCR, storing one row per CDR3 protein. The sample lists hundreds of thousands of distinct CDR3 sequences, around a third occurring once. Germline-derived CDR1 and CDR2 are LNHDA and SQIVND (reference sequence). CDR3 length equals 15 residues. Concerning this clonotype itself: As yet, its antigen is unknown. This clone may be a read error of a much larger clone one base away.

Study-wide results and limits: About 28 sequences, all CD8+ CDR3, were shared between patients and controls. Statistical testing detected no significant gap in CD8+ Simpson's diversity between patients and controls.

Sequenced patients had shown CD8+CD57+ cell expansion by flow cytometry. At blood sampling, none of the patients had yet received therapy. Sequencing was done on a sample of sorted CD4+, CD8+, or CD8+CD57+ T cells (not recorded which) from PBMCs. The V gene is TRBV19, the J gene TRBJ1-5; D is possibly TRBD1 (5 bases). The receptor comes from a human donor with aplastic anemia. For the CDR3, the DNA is TGTGCCAGTAAGGGGCGACAAAATAGCGATCAGCCCCAGCATTTT. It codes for CASKGRQNSDQPQHF. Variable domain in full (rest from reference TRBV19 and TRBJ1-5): DGGITQSPKYLFRKEGQNVTLSCEQNLNHDAMYWYRQDPGQGLRLIYYSQIVNDFQKGDIAEGYSVSREKKESFPLTVTSAQKNPTAFYLCASKGRQNSDQPQHFGDGTRLSIL.